The following is a T cell receptor (beta chain) sequence with its context. Its specificity is not known. Each TCR beta cDNA library carried unique molecular identifiers. One entry per CDR3 protein results from TCRdb running MiXCR on the PCR reads. Of approximately 180,000 distinct CDR3 sequences listed, over 25% were seen once; the top ten hold about 1.6%. This sample stems from a study of post-analysis software for immune sequencing data. The study's findings and limits: Multiple sclerosis was associated with a significant reduction in normalized Chao1 diversity relative to controls. Elevated frequency relative to controls characterized roughly five TRBV segments in patients, TRBV5-6, TRBV5-1 and TRBV20-1 among them.

This CDR3 comprises 14 residues. CDR1 and CDR2 from the germline V gene are SGHNT and YYREEE (reference sequence). Trimming removed 5 bases from V and 1 base from J; junction bases left unmatched: 2. Sequencing used blood. This receptor was identified in a girl between 10 and 17 years old with multiple sclerosis. The rearrangement joins TRBV5-4 to TRBJ1-1; TRBD1 aligns across 10 bases. CDR3 loop: CASRGDRGNTEAFF. CDR3 sequence (DNA): TGTGCCAGCAGGGGGGACAGGGGGAACACTGAAGCTTTCTTT.